Listed below are T cell receptor beta chains from one sample, sequenced in a study of patients and donors after allogeneic stem cell transplantation. Via MiXCR, TCRdb re-called the RT-PCR reads, giving one row per CDR3 protein. The sample records some 880,000 distinct CDR3 sequences, over 15% being singletons. The material sequenced was blood, either unsorted or a sorted T cell fraction (not recorded which). The receptors here all came from a human donor who was either an allogeneic HSCT recipient or a stem cell or donor lymphocyte infusion donor (not recorded which). It is not recorded whose cells these are; they may come from a transplant donor. CDR3s include the opening cysteine and the closing phenylalanine or tryptophan. The D gene is left open where the match is weak. Only some rows state a clone size, as once, few, many or a class for expanded clones.

CDR3 protein: CASSFEGGPGTDTQYF
CDR3 DNA: TGTGCCAGCAGTTTCGAGGGAGGGCCCGGCACAGATACGCAGTATTTT
V gene: TRBV28
J gene: TRBJ2-3
clone size: -
D gene: TRBD2

CDR3 protein: CASTAAGGELFF
CDR3 DNA: TGTGCCAGCACCGCAGCGGGTGGGGAGCTGTTTTTT
V gene: TRBV6-6
J gene: TRBJ2-2
clone size: -
D gene: -

CDR3 protein: CASSLSTGDEQFF
CDR3 DNA: TGTGCCAGCAGCTTAAGTACAGGGGATGAGCAGTTCTTC
V gene: TRBV7-6
J gene: TRBJ2-1
clone size: -
D gene: TRBD1

CDR3 protein: CASSPPRLAGGFSKETQYF
CDR3 DNA: TGTGCCAGCAGTCCCCCCCGACTAGCGGGAGGGTTTAGTAAAGAGACCCAGTACTTC
V gene: TRBV12-3/TRBV12-4
J gene: TRBJ2-5
clone size: many
D gene: TRBD2

CDR3 protein: CASSLGAGDFYGYTF
CDR3 DNA: TGTGCCAGCAGTTTAGGGGCAGGTGACTTCTATGGCTACACCTTC
V gene: TRBV27
J gene: TRBJ1-2
clone size: -
D gene: -

CDR3 protein: CATSDARGTSNTGELFF
CDR3 DNA: TGTGCCACCAGTGACGCCCGAGGGACATCGAACACCGGGGAGCTGTTTTTT
V gene: TRBV24-1
J gene: TRBJ2-2
clone size: few
D gene: -

CDR3 protein: CASSGPGQGRGPQHF
CDR3 DNA: TGTGCCAGCAGCGGACCGGGACAGGGTCGGGGGCCCCAGCATTTT
V gene: TRBV6-1
J gene: TRBJ1-5
clone size: few
D gene: TRBD1

CDR3 protein: CASHPLREAHNEQFF
CDR3 DNA: TGTGCCAGCCACCCCCTCCGGGAGGCTCACAATGAGCAGTTCTTC
V gene: TRBV27
J gene: TRBJ2-1
clone size: -
D gene: TRBD2

CDR3 protein: CASSLGEKGFNQPQHF
CDR3 DNA: TGTGCCAGCAGCTTAGGGGAGAAGGGCTTTAATCAGCCCCAGCATTTT
V gene: TRBV7-9
J gene: TRBJ1-5
clone size: few
D gene: -

CDR3 protein: CSVVQGREQYF
CDR3 DNA: TGCAGCGTTGTACAGGGGCGCGAGCAGTACTTC
V gene: TRBV29-1
J gene: TRBJ2-7
clone size: few
D gene: TRBD1

CDR3 protein: CASSQGGATNEKLFF
CDR3 DNA: TGCGCCAGCAGCCAAGGGGGTGCAACTAATGAAAAACTGTTTTTT
V gene: TRBV4-3
J gene: TRBJ1-4
clone size: -
D gene: -

CDR3 protein: CASSYQGLGAFF
CDR3 DNA: TGTGCCAGCAGTTACCAGGGGCTTGGGGCTTTCTTT
V gene: TRBV6-6
J gene: TRBJ1-1
clone size: many
D gene: -

CDR3 protein: CASSPRGRQSSYNEQFF
CDR3 DNA: TGTGCCAGCAGCCCCAGAGGTCGCCAGAGCTCCTACAATGAGCAGTTCTTC
V gene: TRBV11-2
J gene: TRBJ2-1
clone size: -
D gene: -

CDR3 protein: CASSLTGNAGELFF
CDR3 DNA: TGTGCCAGCAGCTTAACGGGGAATGCCGGGGAGCTGTTTTTT
V gene: TRBV7-3
J gene: TRBJ2-2
clone size: -
D gene: -

CDR3 protein: CASSLTSGRYEQFF
CDR3 DNA: TGTGCCAGCAGTTTGACTAGCGGGAGATATGAGCAGTTCTTC
V gene: TRBV12-3/TRBV12-4
J gene: TRBJ2-1
clone size: few
D gene: TRBD2

CDR3 protein: CSARKGGSQPQHF
CDR3 DNA: TGCAGTGCTAGAAAGGGGGGGTCTCAGCCCCAGCATTTT
V gene: TRBV20-1
J gene: TRBJ1-5
clone size: few
D gene: -

CDR3 protein: CASSFFVVRKTQYF
CDR3 DNA: TGCGCCAGCAGCTTTTTCGTCGTACGTAAGACCCAGTACTTC
V gene: TRBV5-1
J gene: TRBJ2-5
clone size: few
D gene: -

CDR3 protein: CASSQLGASRSSYNEQFF
CDR3 DNA: TGTGCCAGCAGCCAGCTTGGGGCTTCTCGGAGCTCCTACAATGAGCAGTTCTTC
V gene: TRBV3-1
J gene: TRBJ2-1
clone size: -
D gene: -

CDR3 protein: CSVDEGGYEQYF
CDR3 DNA: TGCAGCGTTGATGAGGGGGGCTACGAGCAGTACTTC
V gene: TRBV29-1
J gene: TRBJ2-7
clone size: -
D gene: -

CDR3 protein: CASSRAGGELLANVLTF
CDR3 DNA: TGTGCCAGCAGTCGGGCGGGGGGCGAGCTTTTGGCCAACGTCCTGACTTTC
V gene: TRBV6-1
J gene: TRBJ2-6
clone size: -
D gene: TRBD2

CDR3 protein: CASSFGGQASNTGELFF
CDR3 DNA: TGTGCCAGCAGCTTTGGTGGACAGGCTTCGAACACCGGGGAGCTGTTTTTT
V gene: TRBV7-8
J gene: TRBJ2-2
clone size: -
D gene: TRBD1

CDR3 protein: CASSPDGDSYEQYF
CDR3 DNA: TGTGCCAGCAGCCCCGACGGGGATTCCTACGAGCAGTACTTC
V gene: TRBV11-3
J gene: TRBJ2-7
clone size: -
D gene: -

CDR3 protein: CASSFGTSPPGEQYF
CDR3 DNA: TGTGCCAGCAGTTTTGGGACATCGCCGCCTGGGGAGCAGTACTTC
V gene: TRBV27
J gene: TRBJ2-7
clone size: few
D gene: -

CDR3 protein: CASSDRDQAFF
CDR3 DNA: TGTGCCAGCAGTGATCGGGATCAAGCTTTCTTT
V gene: TRBV2
J gene: TRBJ1-1
clone size: few
D gene: -

CDR3 protein: CASSEELYSNQPQHF
CDR3 DNA: TGTGCCAGCAGTGAAGAACTCTATAGCAATCAGCCCCAGCATTTT
V gene: TRBV6-1
J gene: TRBJ1-5
clone size: few
D gene: -

CDR3 protein: CASSLLQGGVYTF
CDR3 DNA: TGTGCCAGCAGCTTGCTACAGGGGGGCGTCTACACCTTC
V gene: TRBV5-6
J gene: TRBJ1-2
clone size: few
D gene: TRBD1

CDR3 protein: CAISGWYQETQYF
CDR3 DNA: TGTGCCATAAGCGGCTGGTACCAAGAGACCCAGTACTTC
V gene: TRBV6-6
J gene: TRBJ2-5
clone size: few
D gene: -

CDR3 protein: CASSLRTLSQYF
CDR3 DNA: TGTGCCAGCAGCTTAAGGACCCTTTCACAGTATTTT
V gene: TRBV12-3/TRBV12-4
J gene: TRBJ2-3
clone size: few
D gene: -

CDR3 protein: CASSVDPGTNNEQFF
CDR3 DNA: TGTGCCAGCAGCGTAGACCCGGGGACCAACAATGAGCAGTTCTTC
V gene: TRBV9
J gene: TRBJ2-1
clone size: -
D gene: -

CDR3 protein: CASSSPPRNTEAFF
CDR3 DNA: TGTGCCAGCAGTTCCCCCCCCAGGAACACTGAAGCTTTCTTT
V gene: TRBV27
J gene: TRBJ1-1
clone size: few
D gene: -

CDR3 protein: CAGMGQANTEAFF
CDR3 DNA: TGTGCCGGGATGGGACAGGCGAACACTGAAGCTTTCTTT
V gene: TRBV30
J gene: TRBJ1-1
clone size: -
D gene: TRBD1

CDR3 protein: CASSLEPRGGSTDTQYF
CDR3 DNA: TGTGCCAGCAGTTTAGAGCCAAGGGGGGGTAGCACAGATACGCAGTATTTT
V gene: TRBV12-3/TRBV12-4
J gene: TRBJ2-3
clone size: many
D gene: -

CDR3 protein: CASSQEWAGNTEAFF
CDR3 DNA: TGTGCCAGCAGCCAAGAGTGGGCCGGCAACACTGAAGCTTTCTTT
V gene: TRBV4-2
J gene: TRBJ1-1
clone size: -
D gene: -

CDR3 protein: CASSEREGLAKEQYF
CDR3 DNA: TGTGCCAGCAGTGAACGTGAGGGACTAGCGAAAGAGCAGTACTTC
V gene: TRBV25-1
J gene: TRBJ2-7
clone size: few
D gene: TRBD2

CDR3 protein: CASSLVKGGPGELFF
CDR3 DNA: TGTGCCAGCAGCTTAGTGAAGGGAGGGCCCGGGGAGCTGTTTTTT
V gene: TRBV11-3
J gene: TRBJ2-2
clone size: few
D gene: TRBD2

CDR3 protein: CATSRENIGDGYTF
CDR3 DNA: TGTGCCACCAGCAGAGAGAATATAGGGGATGGCTACACCTTC
V gene: TRBV15
J gene: TRBJ1-2
clone size: -
D gene: -

CDR3 protein: CSVPGTGTEPQHF
CDR3 DNA: TGCAGCGTCCCCGGGACAGGGACGGAGCCCCAGCATTTT
V gene: TRBV29-1
J gene: TRBJ1-5
clone size: many
D gene: TRBD1